A single sample is the source of the 14 T cell receptor beta chains below, sequenced in a study of blood T cell repertoires in COVID-19. Assay: immunoSEQ multiplex PCR; the TCRdb copy retains only in-frame clones and omits some. The data show 270,000 or so clones, about 88% seen once. Sequences were obtained from PBMCs or T cells enriched from blood (not recorded which). These receptors came from a woman between 45 and 60 years old who had been exposed to COVID-19.

The gene calls are TRBV5-1 and TRBJ2-2; maybe TRBD2 (7 bases). Germline values: CDR1 SGHRS, CDR2 YFSETQ. This CDR3 has 15 residues. With 6 bases removed from V and 0 bases from J, the gap between germline ends came to 12 bases. The CDR3: CASTRGGSNTGELFF. The DNA for the CDR3 is TGCGCCAGCACCCGCGGGGGCTCGAACACCGGGGAGCTGTTTTTT.

This chain connects TRBV11-2 to TRBJ1-2; D possibly corresponds to TRBD1 (6 bases). Germline CDR1 and CDR2: SGHAT and FQNNGV. V was pared by 0 bases and J by 5 bases, with 10 bases between. There are 14 residues in the CDR3. CDR3 region: CASSLDSQGYGYTF. For the CDR3, the DNA is TGTGCCAGCAGCTTAGATAGTCAGGGGTATGGCTACACCTTC.

This chain uses TRBV28 with TRBJ2-7, with 7 nucleotides matching TRBD1. Trimming cost V 1 base and J 6 bases; bases outside gene matches: 0. The CDR3 extends over 12 amino acids. Germline V gene sequence: CDR1 MDHEN, CDR2 SYDVKM. The DNA of the CDR3 is TGTGCCAGCAGTTTATCAGGGGGCGAGCAGTACTTC. This translates into CASSLSGGEQYF.

V gene TRBV27 combines with J gene TRBJ1-6; D may be TRBD1 (5 bases). Trimming removed 3 bases at V and 7 bases at J, with 10 bases between. The CDR3 is made up of 14 amino acids. Germline V gives CDR1 MNHEY, CDR2 SMNVEV (reference sequence). The CDR3 DNA is TGTGCCAGCAGTTTTGATCGGGGGAATTCACCCCTCCACTTT. Protein: CASSFDRGNSPLHF.

V is TRBV6-5 and J is TRBJ1-2; no definite D call. The CDR3 sequence is 12 residues long. V shed 10 bases and J shed 0 bases, with 9 bases lying between them. Germline CDR1 MNHEY, CDR2 SVGAGI. CDR3 residues: CATATANYGYTF. The CDR3 DNA sequence: TGTGCCACCGCCACAGCTAACTATGGCTACACCTTC.

V is TRBV7-9 and J is TRBJ1-1; 9 bases align to TRBD1. CDR1 SEHNR and CDR2 FQNEAQ come from the germline V gene (reference sequence). The CDR3 covers 16 residues. The V and J ends lost 5 bases and 0 bases, in that order; junction bases with no gene match: 7. In DNA, the CDR3 is TGTGCCAGCAGCCTAGGGACAGGGTTCATGAACACTGAAGCTTTCTTT. Its protein product is CASSLGTGFMNTEAFF.

J is TRBJ2-2 and V is TRBV3-1 (or the pseudogene TRBV3-2); the D gene is possibly TRBD1 (6 bases). This CDR3 has 14 amino acids. Trimming left V 6 bases short and J 6 bases short, with 14 bases between. Per the germline V gene, CDR1 is LGHDT and CDR2 is YNNKEL (reference sequence). CDR3 DNA sequence: TGTGCCAGCAGTCTACAGGGAGCGGCCGGGGAGCTGTTTTTT. This encodes CASSLQGAAGELFF.

This clone has just one count. V is TRBV5-8 and J is TRBJ1-3, with 7 positions matching TRBD1. The J segment lost 3 bases and the V segment lost 4 bases, leaving 7 bases of the junction unmatched. Germline loops: CDR1 SGHTS, CDR2 YDEGEE. CDR3 size: 15 residues. The CDR3 spells CASSLGTAIGNTIYF. DNA for the CDR3: TGTGCCAGCAGCCTTGGGACAGCCATTGGAAACACCATATATTTT.

This clone has a single count. The genes are TRBV28 and TRBJ2-1, with D tentatively TRBD1 (6 bases). The CDR3 loop spans 14 amino acids. The V gene lost 6 bases and the J gene lost 4 bases, with 13 bases spanning the gap. In germline, CDR1 is MDHEN, CDR2 SYDVKM. This chain's CDR3 is CASSHGQFYNEQFF. The CDR3 DNA reads TGTGCCAGCAGCCACGGACAGTTTTACAATGAGCAGTTCTTC.

The chain links TRBV5-6 to TRBJ1-2; D perhaps matches TRBD1 (6 bases). The CDR3 has 15 residues. The germline V gene has CDR1 SGHDT and CDR2 YYEEEE. V gave up 4 bases and J gave up 3 bases, with 16 bases separating them. DNA for the CDR3: TGTGCCAGCAGCCCTTCACAGGGCGGGTACTATGGCTACACCTTC. This gives the protein CASSPSQGGYYGYTF.

The V gene is TRBV11-2, the J gene TRBJ2-5; 8 bases align to TRBD2. CDR3 length equals 16 residues. Germline assignment: CDR1 SGHAT and CDR2 FQNNGV. The J segment lost 0 bases and the V segment lost 1 base, leaving 4 bases of the junction unmatched. CDR3 sequence (DNA): TGTGCCAGCAGCTTAGGGAGCGGGGGACACCAAGAGACCCAGTACTTC. Its protein is CASSLGSGGHQETQYF.

The chain couples TRBV7-9 to TRBJ1-1, with D possibly TRBD1 on 6 matching bases. The V and J ends lost 7 bases and 1 base respectively, with 13 bases between them. In germline, CDR1 is SEHNR, CDR2 FQNEAQ (reference sequence). The CDR3 extends over 14 amino acids. The CDR3, as DNA: TGTGCCAGCAACTCGTTAGGGGGGAACACTGAAGCTTTCTTT. Its protein is CASNSLGGNTEAFF.

This clone was detected once. This rearrangement joins TRBV29-1 to TRBJ2-5, with TRBD2 as a possible D gene (7 bases). There are 13 residues in the CDR3. Looked up from germline, CDR1 is SQVTM and CDR2 is ANQGSEA. Trimming took off 6 bases at V and 9 bases at J, with 20 bases between the two ends. The CDR3 is CSVVPAQGGAQYF. DNA of the CDR3: TGCAGCGTGGTACCGGCTCAAGGGGGGGCCCAGTACTTC.

Concerning this clone: The identical CDR3 is also encoded by other nucleotide sequences in the sample. The chain joins TRBV5-1 to TRBJ2-1; D is possibly TRBD1 (6 bases). V was shortened by 0 bases and J by 7 bases, with 11 bases between the two germline ends. Germline CDR1 reads SGHRS; CDR2 reads YFSETQ. The CDR3 is 14 residues long. In nucleotides, the CDR3 is TGCGCCAGCAGCTTGGCCCGAGGGGGAAATGAGCAGTTCTTC. Protein: CASSLARGGNEQFF.